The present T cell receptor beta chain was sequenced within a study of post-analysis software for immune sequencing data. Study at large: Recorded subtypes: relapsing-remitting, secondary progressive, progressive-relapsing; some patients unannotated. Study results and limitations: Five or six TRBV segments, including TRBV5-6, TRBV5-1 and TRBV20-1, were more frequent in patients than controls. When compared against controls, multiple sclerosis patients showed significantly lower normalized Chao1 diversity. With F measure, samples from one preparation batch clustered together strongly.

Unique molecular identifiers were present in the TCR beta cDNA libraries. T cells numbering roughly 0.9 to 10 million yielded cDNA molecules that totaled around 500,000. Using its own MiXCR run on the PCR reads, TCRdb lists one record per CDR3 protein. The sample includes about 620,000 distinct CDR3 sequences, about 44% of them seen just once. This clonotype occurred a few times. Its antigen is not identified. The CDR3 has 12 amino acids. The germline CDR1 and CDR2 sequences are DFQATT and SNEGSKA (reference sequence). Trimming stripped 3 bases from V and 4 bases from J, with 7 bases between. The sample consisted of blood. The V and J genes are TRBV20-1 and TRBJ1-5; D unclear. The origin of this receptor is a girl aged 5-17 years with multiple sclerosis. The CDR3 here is CSARNGNQPQHF. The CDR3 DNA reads TGCAGTGCTAGGAATGGGAATCAGCCCCAGCATTTT.